The present T cell receptor beta chain was sequenced within a study of CD8+ T cells in alopecia areata. Study-wide background: The duration of tofacitinib was 6 to 18 months, with 6 months off drug afterward. Affected scalp percentage determined the severity score of treated patients.

Study observations and caveats: More clonal than normal scalp was lesional scalp, particularly alopecia totalis/universalis.

Treatment specified: oral pan-JAK inhibitor, 5-10 mg twice daily. Sampling of alopecia areata patients yielded lesional scalp punch biopsies as well as peripheral blood. Comments on this clone: Its antigen is still unknown. The junction shows a germline mismatch at one end, possibly a read error.

RNA extraction and reverse transcription yielded cDNA as sequencing template. Libraries were prepared by immunoSEQ multiplex PCR; TCRdb keeps only in-frame clonotypes and omits some of them. The sample has 200,000 or so clones, around two fifths seen once. CDR1 ENHRY and CDR2 SYGVKD come from the germline V gene. The CDR3 spans 14 residues. The chain recombines TRBV10-3 with TRBJ2-3; no reliable D call. The source was CD4+ T cells sorted from blood, collected around week 31, from a patient treated with tofacitinib. This clonotype originated in a human donor with alopecia areata. CDR3 DNA sequence: TGTGCCAGCAGTTCGAACCGGGGCACAGATACGCAGTATTTT. Amino acid sequence: CASSSNRGTDTQYF.